A selection of T cell receptor beta chains follows, all from one sample in a study of blood T cells in healthy people across ages. TCRdb fed the 5' RACE reads into MiXCR, producing one record per CDR3 protein. The sample carries about 940,000 distinct CDR3 sequences, around 48% recorded once. Sequenced: blood. These receptor sequences come from a man aged 30 to 39 in good health. Each CDR3 is given with its conserved first and last residue. The D gene is left open where the match is weak. Size is stated for part of the rows, as once, few or many counts, or as a class when the clone is expanded.

abundance,v_gene,d_gene,j_gene,CDR3nt,CDR3aa
.,TRBV29-1,.,TRBJ2-3,TGCAGCGTTGGGGTAGGCTCACCAGATACGCAGTATTTT,CSVGVGSPDTQYF
.,TRBV10-3,TRBD1,TRBJ1-2,TGTGCCATCAGCACCGGACAGGCCATCTATGGCTACACCTTC,CAISTGQAIYGYTF
few,TRBV5-6,TRBD1,TRBJ1-6,TGTGCCAGCAGCCAGGGACAGGGGAGCTCCTATAATTCACCCCTCCACTTT,CASSQGQGSSYNSPLHF
.,TRBV7-9,TRBD1,TRBJ2-1,TGTGCCAGCAGATACGGTCGCGGGACAGGGGGGAATGAGCAGTTCTTC,CASRYGRGTGGNEQFF
.,TRBV5-1,TRBD1,TRBJ2-1,TGCGCCAGCAGCATGGGACAGTCCTACGAGCAGTTCTTC,CASSMGQSYEQFF
.,TRBV2,.,TRBJ2-5,TGTGCCAGCAGTGAAGCATCAGGGCTGGAGACCCAGTACTTC,CASSEASGLETQYF
.,TRBV10-3,.,TRBJ1-1,TGTGCCGTGAAAGACCTGGGGGACACTGAAGCTTTCTTT,CAVKDLGDTEAFF
.,TRBV9,.,TRBJ2-4,TGTGCCAGCAGCGTAGGTGGAAGCGGAGAGCTAAACATTCAGTACTTC,CASSVGGSGELNIQYF
.,TRBV13,.,TRBJ2-3,TGTGCCAGCAGCTTAGTTCGGGGGCGACTTAGCACAGATACGCAGTATTTT,CASSLVRGRLSTDTQYF
.,TRBV27,TRBD2,TRBJ2-5,TGTGCCAGCAAACCGGGACTAACCTCCTGGGGCCAAGAGACCCAGTACTTC,CASKPGLTSWGQETQYF
few,TRBV25-1,.,TRBJ1-5,TGTGCCAGCTGGGGGGGTAGGGGTCAGCCCCAGCATTTT,CASWGGRGQPQHF
.,TRBV4-1,.,TRBJ1-4,TGCGCCAGCAGCCAAGATTACCAGGGCGGAGGTGAAAAACTGTTTTTT,CASSQDYQGGGEKLFF
.,TRBV4-1,.,TRBJ2-2,TGCGCCAGCAGCCAGAGACAGGGAGGAACCGGGGAGCTGTTTTTT,CASSQRQGGTGELFF
few,TRBV12-3/TRBV12-4,.,TRBJ1-2,TGTGCCAGCAGCAGACAGAGCCCTAACTATGGCTACACCTTC,CASSRQSPNYGYTF
.,TRBV4-3,.,TRBJ2-7,TGCGCCAGCAGCCAAGCCCCAGGGTACCACGAGCAGTACTTC,CASSQAPGYHEQYF
.,TRBV6-6,TRBD2,TRBJ2-5,TGTGCCAGCAGTAGGACTAGCGGGGTAAAAGAGACCCAGTACTTC,CASSRTSGVKETQYF
.,TRBV6-1,.,TRBJ1-4,TGTGCCAGCAGGATTTTGTCTAGTGTGGAAAAACTGTTTTTT,CASRILSSVEKLFF
.,TRBV7-3,TRBD1,TRBJ1-2,TGTGCCAGCAGCTTATCCGGACAGGGGTACTATGGCTACACCTTC,CASSLSGQGYYGYTF
.,TRBV12-3/TRBV12-4,.,TRBJ1-1,TGTGCCAGCAGTTTCGGGGACACTGAAGCTTTCTTT,CASSFGDTEAFF
.,TRBV12-3/TRBV12-4,TRBD1,TRBJ1-1,TGTGCCAGCAGCCCGGACAGGGGTGTGAACACTGAAGCTTTCTTT,CASSPDRGVNTEAFF
.,TRBV5-1,TRBD1,TRBJ2-1,TGCGCCAGCAGCGTGACAGGGAATGATGAGCAGTTCTTC,CASSVTGNDEQFF
.,TRBV20-1,.,TRBJ2-7,TGCAGTGCTATGGCCCGAAGCGAGTCCTACGAGCAGTACTTC,CSAMARSESYEQYF
few,TRBV7-8,.,TRBJ1-1,TGTGCCAGCAGCTTAGGGGGGGAGCCTAATGAAGCTTTCTTT,CASSLGGEPNEAFF
.,TRBV7-2,.,TRBJ2-7,TGTGCCAGCATCTTGGACCACTCCGAGCAGTACTTC,CASILDHSEQYF
.,TRBV5-1,TRBD2,TRBJ2-3,TGCGCCAGCAGCTTCCTAGCGGGGGCTGTCACAGATACGCAGTATTTT,CASSFLAGAVTDTQYF
.,TRBV11-2,.,TRBJ1-2,TGTGCCAGCAGCTTAGAACCGGTCGCTAACTATGGCTACACCTTC,CASSLEPVANYGYTF
few,TRBV5-5,TRBD2,TRBJ2-1,TGTGCCAGCAGCTTGGGAAGGACTAGCGGGGACAATGAGCAGTTCTTC,CASSLGRTSGDNEQFF
once,TRBV5-1,.,TRBJ2-7,TGCGCCAGCAGCTTGTCTGCAGGGAATTCGGGGGAGCAGTACTTC,CASSLSAGNSGEQYF
.,TRBV4-1,TRBD1,TRBJ2-3,TGCGCCAGCAGCCAACCCCGACGACAGGGGGGCACAGATACGCAGTATTTT,CASSQPRRQGGTDTQYF